The 26 T cell receptor beta chains below all came from one sample that was sequenced in a study of identical twins. TCRdb re-called the 5' RACE reads through MiXCR, storing one row per CDR3 protein. This table has fewer than 250,000 distinct CDR3 sequences, approximately 9% appearing once. The sequencing input was memory (CD45RO+) T cells sorted from blood. The receptors stem from a woman between 18 and 29 years old in good health.

This clonotype has a count of ten or more. This chain links TRBV5-1 with TRBJ2-5, with 13 bases aligning to TRBD2. Looked up from germline, CDR1 is SGHRS and CDR2 is YFSETQ. The CDR3 is 16 amino acids. With V trimmed by 4 bases and J by 2 bases, 5 bases remained unmatched. The CDR3: CASSLGLAGPQETQYF. The CDR3 DNA sequence: TGCGCCAGCAGCCTGGGACTAGCGGGGCCACAAGAGACCCAGTACTTC.

V usage is TRBV6-5 and J usage is TRBJ2-1; a weak D match, TRBD2 (5 bases). The CDR3 length is 15 residues. V was clipped by 2 bases and J by 6 bases, with 14 bases between them. Germline V gene data show CDR1 as MNHEY and CDR2 as SVGAGI. CDR3 amino acids: CASSYEATISNEQFF. The DNA for the CDR3 is TGTGCCAGCAGTTACGAGGCGACTATTAGCAATGAGCAGTTCTTC.

This clonotype has only a few counts. This rearrangement joins TRBV5-1 to TRBJ2-5, with 9 bases identical to TRBD1. V shed 0 bases, J shed 5 bases, and the junction held 8 bases outside the gene matches. Germline-derived CDR1 and CDR2 are SGHRS and YFSETQ. This CDR3 region has 16 residues. Here the CDR3 DNA reads TGCGCCAGCAGCTTGGGAACAGGGGGCTTGGTGGAGACCCAGTACTTC. This gives the protein CASSLGTGGLVETQYF.

This clonotype was seen many times. The V and J genes are TRBV10-2 and TRBJ2-1; D uncertain. The CDR3 sequence is 14 residues long. Germline values: CDR1 WSHSY, CDR2 SAAADI. Trimming removed 0 bases at V and 7 bases at J, with 10 bases between. CDR3 region: CASSESRVGNEQFF. CDR3 coding DNA: TGCGCCAGCAGTGAGTCAAGGGTGGGAAATGAGCAGTTCTTC.

This clonotype has only one observation. The V and J genes are TRBV6-6 and TRBJ2-5, with D uncertain. Trimming shortened V by 7 bases and J by 5 bases, and 14 bases separated the two germline ends. This CDR3 has 13 residues. CDR1 and CDR2 (germline): MNHNY, SVGAGI (reference sequence). CDR3 sequence (DNA): TGTGCCAGCAAGCCCTCCACGTCGGAGACCCAGTACTTC. Translating gives CASKPSTSETQYF.

The table lists this clonotype with a few counts. V and J are TRBV6-2 or TRBV6-3 and TRBJ2-1; possibly TRBD1 or TRBD2 for D (5 bases each). V lost 5 bases, J lost 4 bases, and 15 bases lay in between. This CDR3 region has 15 residues. Germline CDR1 reads MNHEY; CDR2 reads SVGEGT. CDR3 protein: CASSDPGRLYNEQFF. CDR3 nucleotide sequence: TGTGCCAGCAGTGATCCGGGACGGCTTTACAATGAGCAGTTCTTC.

This clonotype showed up just a few times. This chain links TRBV7-6 with TRBJ2-1, with D unclear. The CDR3 totals 15 residues. Trimming cost V 4 bases and J 4 bases, with 14 bases left between them. Germline values: CDR1 SGHVS, CDR2 FNYEAQ. This CDR3 is CASSSSNGAYNEQFF. CDR3 DNA sequence: TGTGCCAGCAGCTCGTCAAACGGCGCGTACAATGAGCAGTTCTTC.

This clonotype was found a few times. CDR3 bases: TGCAGTGCTAGGTGGGGGGCCGATTACACCGGGGAGCTGTTTTTT. Translated, it gives CSARWGADYTGELFF. The J gene is TRBJ2-2, the V gene TRBV20-1, with D possibly being TRBD1 or TRBD2 (6 bases each). CDR3 length: 15 amino acids. Per the germline V gene, CDR1 is DFQATT and CDR2 is SNEGSKA (reference sequence). Trimming cost V 3 bases and J 3 bases, with 14 bases left between them.

This clonotype was seen more than once but under ten times. The V and J genes are TRBV6-1 and TRBJ2-7; the D is unclear. V lost 2 bases to trimming and J lost 2 bases, with 10 bases between them. Germline V lookup: CDR1 MNHNS, CDR2 SASEGT. CDR3 length equals 14 residues. The CDR3 here is CASSEILGAYEQYF. The CDR3 DNA reads as TGTGCCAGCAGTGAAATTCTAGGTGCCTACGAGCAGTACTTC.

This clonotype was observed a handful of times. The V and J genes are TRBV6-5 and TRBJ1-5; 12 bases agree with TRBD1. Germline CDR1 MNHEY, CDR2 SVGAGI. Trimming removed 4 bases from V and 3 bases from J; junction bases left unmatched: 7. The CDR3 is 17 amino acids. The CDR3, as DNA: TGTGCCAGCAGTTCGGGACAGGGGGCCTTGGACAATCAGCCCCAGCATTTT. Protein product: CASSSGQGALDNQPQHF.

V and J are TRBV12-3 or TRBV12-4 and TRBJ1-3; D possibly corresponds to TRBD1 (6 bases). The V end was cut by 6 bases, the J end by 5 bases, with 11 bases between. The CDR3 contains 13 residues. The CDR3 sequence is CASRAGARNTIYF. The CDR3, as DNA: TGTGCCAGCAGGGCGGGGGCAAGAAACACCATATATTTT.

This clonotype was recorded at least ten times. The V call is TRBV7-2, the J call TRBJ2-1; the match to TRBD2 covers 10 bases. The CDR3 extends over 15 amino acids. The germline V gene has CDR1 SGHTA and CDR2 FQGNSA. Trimming cost V 3 bases and J 4 bases; bases outside gene matches: 3. The CDR3 DNA follows: TGTGCCAGCAGCTTCGGACTAGCGGCATACAATGAGCAGTTCTTC. Its protein is CASSFGLAAYNEQFF.

In this sample, this clonotype turned up many times. The gene calls are TRBV5-8 and TRBJ1-2; 9 positions agree with TRBD1. The ends lost 10 bases at V and 4 bases at J; junction bases unmatched: 14. CDR1 is SGHTS, CDR2 YDEGEE, per germline. The CDR3 extends over 15 amino acids. CDR3 DNA: TGTGCCTCTCTAAAGCGGGACAGGGACAGCTATGGCTACACCTTC. The encoded protein is CASLKRDRDSYGYTF.

This clonotype has ten or more counts. The V and J genes are TRBV20-1 and TRBJ1-2, with 9 positions matching TRBD1. The V and J ends lost 3 bases and 4 bases, in that order; junction bases with no gene match: 12. The CDR3 runs to 16 residues. Germline V gene lookup returns CDR1 DFQATT and CDR2 SNEGSKA (reference sequence). The CDR3 DNA reads TGCAGTGCTAGGAGTGTCGGGACAGGGCCCCTCTATGGCTACACCTTC. The encoded protein is CSARSVGTGPLYGYTF.

This chain connects TRBV3-1 to TRBJ1-1; tentatively, D is TRBD1 (6 bases). The V gene lost 3 bases and the J gene lost 5 bases, with 19 bases spanning the gap. The CDR3 length is 16 residues. CDR1 and CDR2 (germline): LGHDT, YNNKEL (reference sequence). Here the CDR3 reads CASSHGAGALVTEAFF. The CDR3 region has the DNA TGTGCCAGCAGCCATGGGGCAGGGGCGTTAGTGACTGAAGCTTTCTTT.

A few counts support this clonotype. This chain connects TRBV20-1 to TRBJ2-7, with D unclear. CDR1 is DFQATT and CDR2 is SNEGSKA in the germline V gene (reference sequence). The CDR3 extends over 12 amino acids. Trimming cost V 3 bases and J 2 bases, with 8 bases left between them. CDR3 nucleotides: TGCAGTGCTAGTCAACAGACCTACGAGCAGTACTTC. Translation gives CSASQQTYEQYF.

The V call is TRBV29-1, the J call TRBJ2-5; 12 nucleotides line up with TRBD1. Trimming cost V 7 bases and J 5 bases; bases outside gene matches: 11. The length of the CDR3 is 15 residues. Germline CDR1 is SQVTM and CDR2 is ANQGSEA. The CDR3 sequence is CSGATGTGGRETQYF. CDR3 DNA sequence: TGCAGCGGTGCAACCGGGACAGGGGGCAGGGAGACCCAGTACTTC.

This chain uses TRBV27 with TRBJ2-5, with 8 bases identical to TRBD2. CDR1 and CDR2 from the germline V gene are MNHEY and SMNVEV (reference sequence). The CDR3 is made up of 17 amino acids. V was clipped by 6 bases and J by 2 bases; unmatched bases: 14. The chain's CDR3 is CASSRGGGPSTQETQYF. In nucleotides, the CDR3 is TGTGCCAGCAGCCGGGGCGGGGGGCCGTCTACACAAGAGACCCAGTACTTC.

The V and J genes are TRBV18 and TRBJ1-2, with 10 positions matching TRBD1. Germline V gene data show CDR1 as KGHSH and CDR2 as LQKENI. CDR3 size: 14 residues. The ends lost 1 base at V and 6 bases at J; junction bases unmatched: 2. Here the CDR3 DNA reads TGTGCCAGCTCACCACAAGGACAGGGGGATGGCTACACCTTC. Residues: CASSPQGQGDGYTF. The full variable domain, completed using reference TRBV18 and TRBJ1-2, is NAGVMQNPRHLVRRRGQEARLRCSPMKGHSHVYWYRQLPEEGLKFMVYLQKENIIDESGMPKERFSAEFPKEGPSILRIQQVVRGDSAAYFCASSPQGQGDGYTFGSGTRLTVV.

This clonotype has just one count. The genes are TRBV20-1 and TRBJ2-2; D not resolved. Germline CDR1 DFQATT, CDR2 SNEGSKA (reference sequence). The CDR3 extends over 14 amino acids. Trimming took 1 base from V and 6 from J, leaving 12 bases between them. The CDR3 here is CSARVWGRAGELFF. The CDR3 DNA sequence: TGCAGTGCTAGAGTTTGGGGAAGGGCCGGGGAGCTGTTTTTT.

This clonotype was recorded many times. V usage is TRBV5-1 and J usage is TRBJ1-1; D is unresolved. With 2 bases removed from V and 1 base from J, the gap between germline ends came to 12 bases. CDR1 and CDR2 (germline): SGHRS, YFSETQ. This CDR3 is built from 15 residues. CDR3 DNA: TGCGCCAGCAGCTTACACTCCCCCGGGAACACTGAAGCTTTCTTT. Protein product: CASSLHSPGNTEAFF. The whole variable domain, filled in from reference TRBV5-1 and TRBJ1-1, reads KAGVTQTPRYLIKTRGQQVTLSCSPISGHRSVSWYQQTPGQGLQFLFEYFSETQRNKGNFPGRFSGRQFSNSRSEMNVSTLELGDSALYLCASSLHSPGNTEAFFGQGTRLTVV.

This chain joins TRBV5-1 and TRBJ2-2, with TRBD2 matching 9 bases. Germline assignment: CDR1 SGHRS and CDR2 YFSETQ. The J segment lost 4 bases and the V segment lost 5 bases, leaving 3 bases of the junction unmatched. CDR3 length equals 14 residues. The CDR3 nucleotides read TGCGCCAGCAGAGCTAGCGGGGTCACCGGGGAGCTGTTTTTT. Translating gives CASRASGVTGELFF.

Only a few counts were recorded for this clonotype. The chain links TRBV10-3 to TRBJ2-2; 8 positions agree with TRBD2. The junction had 1 base not matched to a gene; V was cut back by 0 bases and J by 1 base. Germline values: CDR1 ENHRY, CDR2 SYGVKD. The length of the CDR3 is 16 residues. The CDR3 nucleotides are TGTGCCATCAGTGAGTCGGGACTAGGGAACACCGGGGAGCTGTTTTTT. It encodes CAISESGLGNTGELFF.

The chain combines TRBV18 with TRBJ1-1; D perhaps matches TRBD1 (5 bases). Looked up from germline, CDR1 is KGHSH and CDR2 is LQKENI. The CDR3 runs 14 residues. V lost 0 bases and J 3 bases, leaving 8 bases between the germline ends. The CDR3 protein is CASSPPRGDTEAFF. The CDR3 DNA sequence: TGTGCCAGCTCACCACCCAGAGGGGACACTGAAGCTTTCTTT.

A few counts support this clonotype. This sequence joins TRBV12-3 or TRBV12-4 and TRBJ2-2; 9 bases agree with TRBD1. The CDR3 totals 15 residues. After removal of 6 bases from V and 3 bases from J, the junction contained 5 bases not matched to a gene. CDR3: CASRRTGVDTGELFF. The CDR3 DNA reads as TGTGCCAGCAGACGGACAGGGGTGGACACCGGGGAGCTGTTTTTT.

This clonotype occurred many times. V usage is TRBV7-2 and J usage is TRBJ1-2; TRBD1 might be the D (5 bases). This CDR3 spans 14 amino acids. Trimming shortened V by 5 bases and J by 2 bases, and 12 bases separated the two germline ends. The germline V gene encodes CDR1 SGHTA and CDR2 FQGNSA. The CDR3 region has the DNA TGTGCCAGCAGCCCAGGGACGGCGAACTATGGCTACACCTTC. It encodes CASSPGTANYGYTF.